Following are 22 T cell receptor beta chains from one sample sequenced in a study. Using its own MiXCR run on the RT-PCR reads, TCRdb lists one record per CDR3 protein. The sample has hundreds of thousands of distinct CDR3 sequences, approximately 15% seen once. The sequencing sample was made of memory CD4+ T cells from blood. These receptors were collected from a female donor in good health, serving as a healthy control.

This clonotype was counted many times. V and J are TRBV20-1 and TRBJ2-1; 7 bases map to TRBD1. The germline V gene has CDR1 DFQATT and CDR2 SNEGSKA (reference sequence). With V trimmed by 7 bases and J by 3 bases, 6 bases remained unmatched. The CDR3 is 13 amino acids. The CDR3 DNA reads as TGCAGTGGCCGGGACAGTATCTACAATGAGCAGTTCTTC. Translated: CSGRDSIYNEQFF.

The chain links TRBV19 to TRBJ1-1; 10 bases align to TRBD1. Trimming removed 5 bases from V and 4 bases from J; junction bases left unmatched: 4. The germline V gene has CDR1 LNHDA and CDR2 SQIVND (reference sequence). This CDR3 spans 14 amino acids. CDR3 DNA sequence: TGTGCCAGTAGTGACAGGGGGCGGGTCACTGAAGCTTTCTTT. It is translated as CASSDRGRVTEAFF.

This clonotype was counted only a few times. The V gene is TRBV20-1, the J gene TRBJ2-3; D remains ambiguous. Germline CDR1 reads DFQATT; CDR2 reads SNEGSKA (reference sequence). There are 12 residues in the CDR3. Trimming stripped 2 bases from V and 6 bases from J, with 9 bases between. The DNA for the CDR3 is TGCAGTGCTAGAAACCTCCCGGATACGCAGTATTTT. This encodes CSARNLPDTQYF.

This clonotype came up many times. J is TRBJ2-2 and V is TRBV7-3; D not certain. Germline V lookup: CDR1 SGHTA, CDR2 FQGTGA. Trimming stripped 5 bases from V and 5 bases from J, with 9 bases between. This CDR3 region has 13 residues. The CDR3 sequence: CASSPRSTGELFF. CDR3 nucleotide sequence: TGTGCCAGCAGCCCCCGATCGACCGGGGAGCTGTTTTTT.

V is TRBV28 and J is TRBJ2-3; TRBD2 agrees at 7 bases. J was trimmed by 3 bases and V by 8 bases; bases with no gene match: 8. The CDR3 contains 14 residues. In germline, CDR1 is MDHEN, CDR2 SYDVKM. DNA for the CDR3: TGTGCCAGCCGGGGCGGGGGAATGACAGATACGCAGTATTTT. It is translated as CASRGGGMTDTQYF.

V usage is TRBV9 and J usage is TRBJ1-3; TRBD1 matches 9 bases. J was trimmed by 2 bases and V by 7 bases; bases with no gene match: 13. The CDR3 covers 17 residues. Germline assignment: CDR1 SGDLS and CDR2 YYNGEE. In DNA form, the CDR3 reads TGTGCCAGCGGTGGTTCACACCGGGACAGGGCTGGAAACACCATATATTTT. This gives the protein CASGGSHRDRAGNTIYF.

This clonotype was counted ten times or more. The chain is built from TRBV5-1 and TRBJ2-7, with D possibly matching TRBD1 (6 bases). The CDR3 is 15 residues long. V was clipped by 0 bases and J by 4 bases, with 14 bases between them. CDR1 and CDR2 (germline): SGHRS, YFSETQ. The CDR3 bases are TGCGCCAGCAGCTTGGACGGGACATACTATTACGAGCAGTACTTC. Protein product: CASSLDGTYYYEQYF.

At least ten counts were recorded for this clonotype. The V and J genes are TRBV6-5 and TRBJ1-2, with TRBD1 matching 8 bases. Per germline, CDR1 MNHEY and CDR2 SVGAGI. This CDR3 has 13 residues. The junction had 7 bases not matched to a gene; V was cut back by 6 bases and J by 7 bases. CDR3 DNA sequence: TGTGCCAGCAGAAAGGGACAGGTTCCTGGCTACACCTTC. This codes for CASRKGQVPGYTF.

This clonotype was observed a few times. The V and J genes are TRBV27 and TRBJ1-1; possible D gene TRBD1, 6 bases. The CDR3 is 14 residues long. The V gene's germline CDR1 is MNHEY and CDR2 SMNVEV (reference sequence). Trimming left V 8 bases short and J 1 base short, with 14 bases between. The CDR3 DNA reads TGTGCCAGCTCCGCCCGGGGACAGAACACTGAAGCTTTCTTT. This sequence encodes CASSARGQNTEAFF.

This clonotype was observed a handful of times. The chain is built from TRBV5-1 and TRBJ1-1, with D tentatively TRBD1 (5 bases). The CDR3 is 15 amino acids. The germline V and J ends were trimmed by 4 bases and 1 base, with 14 bases remaining between them. The germline V gene has CDR1 SGHRS and CDR2 YFSETQ. CDR3: CASSSFGGSNTEAFF. The CDR3, as DNA: TGCGCCAGCAGCAGCTTTGGGGGGTCGAACACTGAAGCTTTCTTT.

This clonotype has only a few counts. The CDR3 nucleotides read TGTGCCAGCAGCATGTTAATAGGGGGATCCTACGAGCAGTACTTC. This codes for CASSMLIGGSYEQYF. The chain employs TRBV21-1 and TRBJ2-7; the table assigns TRBD1, which was not confirmed against the DNA. TRBV21-1 is a documented pseudogene. The CDR3 is made up of 15 amino acids.

V and J are TRBV7-2 and TRBJ1-1; no clear D. V was cut by 4 bases and J by 7 bases, with 10 bases left in between. This CDR3 is 12 amino acids long. Germline V gene data show CDR1 as SGHTA and CDR2 as FQGNSA. The CDR3 region is CASSSRTVEAFF. The CDR3 bases are TGTGCCAGCAGCTCCCGGACGGTTGAAGCTTTCTTT.

This clonotype was counted many times. The chain joins TRBV30 to TRBJ1-4; TRBD1 matches 7 bases. The germline gives CDR1 GTSNPN, CDR2 SVGIG (reference sequence). V was pared by 5 bases and J by 7 bases, with 19 bases of the junction left unmatched. The CDR3 sequence is 17 residues long. The CDR3 bases are TGTGCCTGGCGGGAGTCAAGATTAACAGGGGTTGGTGAAAAACTGTTTTTT. Protein product: CAWRESRLTGVGEKLFF.

Only a few counts were recorded for this clonotype. The gene calls are TRBV18 and TRBJ1-5, with D perhaps TRBD1 (5 bases). V lost 2 bases and J lost 1, with 18 bases in between. The CDR3 loop spans 18 amino acids. In germline, CDR1 is KGHSH, CDR2 LQKENI. CDR3 residues: CASSPMSLGDASNQPQHF. CDR3 coding DNA: TGTGCCAGCTCACCAATGTCATTGGGGGACGCAAGCAATCAGCCCCAGCATTTT.

This clonotype was seen many times. The V and J genes are TRBV27 and TRBJ2-1, with 7 bases that match TRBD1. Unmatched junction bases numbered 4, after V lost 8 bases and J lost 0 bases. Germline CDR1 is MNHEY and CDR2 is SMNVEV (reference sequence). The CDR3 sequence is 14 residues long. The CDR3 DNA is TGTGCCAGCGGAAGGGGGCTCTCCTACAATGAGCAGTTCTTC. It codes for CASGRGLSYNEQFF.

This clonotype came up a few times. V usage is TRBV20-1 and J usage is TRBJ2-7; D uncertain. The CDR3 is 14 amino acids. Germline V gene lookup returns CDR1 DFQATT and CDR2 SNEGSKA (reference sequence). The V gene lost 1 base and the J gene lost 2 bases, with 12 bases spanning the gap. This CDR3 reads CSARVGSQAYEQYF. CDR3 in DNA: TGCAGTGCTAGAGTTGGCTCTCAAGCCTACGAGCAGTACTTC.

This clonotype was found a few times. The rearrangement joins TRBV7-9 to TRBJ2-3; D ambiguous. The CDR3 is 15 amino acids. Looked up from germline, CDR1 is SEHNR and CDR2 is FQNEAQ (reference sequence). V lost 5 bases and J lost 3, with 15 bases in between. Here the CDR3 reads CASSLTGFATDTQYF. The DNA for the CDR3 is TGTGCCAGCAGCCTGACGGGCTTTGCGACAGATACGCAGTATTTT.

The chain employs TRBV4-1 and TRBJ1-5; possible D gene TRBD1, 5 bases. Trimming shortened V by 2 bases and J by 2 bases, and 10 bases separated the two germline ends. This CDR3 is built from 15 residues. Germline V gene lookup returns CDR1 MGHRA and CDR2 YSYEKL. The CDR3 region has the DNA TGCGCCAGCAGCCAAAGGGAAGGGGGCAATCAGCCCCAGCATTTT. Translating gives CASSQREGGNQPQHF.

This clonotype was observed many times. The V call is TRBV7-2, the J call TRBJ2-3, with 7 positions matching TRBD1. This CDR3 is built from 15 residues. CDR1 is SGHTA and CDR2 is FQGNSA in the germline V gene. Trimming cost V 2 bases and J 2 bases; bases outside gene matches: 4. The CDR3: CASSLRGQYTDTQYF. As DNA, the CDR3 is TGTGCCAGCAGCTTAAGGGGACAGTACACAGATACGCAGTATTTT. Supplemented by reference TRBV7-2 and TRBJ2-3, the full variable domain reads GAGVSQSPSNKVTEKGKDVELRCDPISGHTALYWYRQSLGQGLEFLIYFQGNSAPDKSGLPSDRFSAERTGGSVSTLTIQRTQQEDSAVYLCASSLRGQYTDTQYFGPGTRLTVL.

This clonotype was counted between two and nine times. The chain couples TRBV5-1 to TRBJ2-7, with D perhaps matching TRBD1 (5 bases). V was pared by 4 bases and J by 6 bases, with 17 bases between. Germline CDR1 SGHRS, CDR2 YFSETQ. The CDR3 spans 14 residues. CDR3 loop: CASSQDTGLGEQYF. The CDR3 bases are TGCGCCAGCAGCCAGGACACAGGTCTGGGCGAGCAGTACTTC.

Notes on this clonotype: Compared with germline, one end of the junction differs, possibly owing to a read error. This chain connects TRBV6-1 to TRBJ1-5; D gene ambiguous. Looked up from germline, CDR1 is MNHNS and CDR2 is SASEGT. The CDR3 totals 16 residues. CDR3 residues: CASSEAGARVNQHQHF. The DNA for the CDR3 is TGTGCCAGCAGTGAAGCAGGCGCCAGAGTCAATCAGCACCAGCATTTT.

The chain recombines TRBV5-1 with TRBJ2-1; TRBD1 might be the D (6 bases). Looked up from germline, CDR1 is SGHRS and CDR2 is YFSETQ. Trimming left V 2 bases short and J 4 bases short, with 13 bases between. The CDR3 has 15 residues. The CDR3 region has the DNA TGCGCCAGCAGCTTCGTAGGACAGCATTACAATGAGCAGTTCTTC. Translating gives CASSFVGQHYNEQFF.